This T cell receptor beta chain was found in a study of shared clonotypes between healthy human individuals. Study background: Each donor's CD4 naive and CD4 memory cells filled three plates apiece, CD8 naive two, and CD8 memory one. Whole-study findings and limits: Large sequencing depth failed to make sorted-subset sequencing complete, rarefaction showed. Naive subsets generally had larger estimated richness than memory subsets.

The DNA input per sorted-subset replicate PCR was 200 ng, corresponding to around 28,000 T cell genomes. Libraries were prepared by immunoSEQ multiplex PCR; TCRdb keeps only in-frame clonotypes and omits some of them. The sample includes about 960,000 clones, approximately 80% of them seen just once. CDR1 is SGHRS and CDR2 is YFSETQ in the germline V gene. The V gene end was trimmed by 4 bases and the J gene end by 1 base; junction bases not matched to a gene: 9. This CDR3 has 16 amino acids. Turning to this clone: The target antigen is unknown.

The receptor was derived from a man aged 18 to 29 in good health. The rearrangement uses TRBV5-1 and TRBJ2-3; 7 positions match TRBD1. The source material was memory CD4+ T cells sorted from blood. Subset of the sample: CD45RA-negative fraction. The CDR3 bases are TGCGCCAGCAGCCGGTACGGACAGGAGCGCACAGATACGCAGTATTTT. Its translation: CASSRYGQERTDTQYF.